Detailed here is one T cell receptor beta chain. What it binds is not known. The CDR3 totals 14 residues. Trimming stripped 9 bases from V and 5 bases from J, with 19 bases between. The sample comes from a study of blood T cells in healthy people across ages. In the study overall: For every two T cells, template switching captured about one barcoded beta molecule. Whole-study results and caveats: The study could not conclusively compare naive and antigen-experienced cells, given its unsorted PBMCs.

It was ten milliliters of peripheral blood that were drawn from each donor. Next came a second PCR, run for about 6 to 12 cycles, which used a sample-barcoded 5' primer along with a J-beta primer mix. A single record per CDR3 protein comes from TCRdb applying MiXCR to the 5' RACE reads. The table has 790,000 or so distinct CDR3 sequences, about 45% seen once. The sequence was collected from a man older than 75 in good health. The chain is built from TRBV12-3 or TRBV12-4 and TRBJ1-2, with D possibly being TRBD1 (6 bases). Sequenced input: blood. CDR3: CASYSRDTLYGYTF. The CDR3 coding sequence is TGTGCCAGTTACTCCCGGGACACCCTATATGGCTACACCTTC.